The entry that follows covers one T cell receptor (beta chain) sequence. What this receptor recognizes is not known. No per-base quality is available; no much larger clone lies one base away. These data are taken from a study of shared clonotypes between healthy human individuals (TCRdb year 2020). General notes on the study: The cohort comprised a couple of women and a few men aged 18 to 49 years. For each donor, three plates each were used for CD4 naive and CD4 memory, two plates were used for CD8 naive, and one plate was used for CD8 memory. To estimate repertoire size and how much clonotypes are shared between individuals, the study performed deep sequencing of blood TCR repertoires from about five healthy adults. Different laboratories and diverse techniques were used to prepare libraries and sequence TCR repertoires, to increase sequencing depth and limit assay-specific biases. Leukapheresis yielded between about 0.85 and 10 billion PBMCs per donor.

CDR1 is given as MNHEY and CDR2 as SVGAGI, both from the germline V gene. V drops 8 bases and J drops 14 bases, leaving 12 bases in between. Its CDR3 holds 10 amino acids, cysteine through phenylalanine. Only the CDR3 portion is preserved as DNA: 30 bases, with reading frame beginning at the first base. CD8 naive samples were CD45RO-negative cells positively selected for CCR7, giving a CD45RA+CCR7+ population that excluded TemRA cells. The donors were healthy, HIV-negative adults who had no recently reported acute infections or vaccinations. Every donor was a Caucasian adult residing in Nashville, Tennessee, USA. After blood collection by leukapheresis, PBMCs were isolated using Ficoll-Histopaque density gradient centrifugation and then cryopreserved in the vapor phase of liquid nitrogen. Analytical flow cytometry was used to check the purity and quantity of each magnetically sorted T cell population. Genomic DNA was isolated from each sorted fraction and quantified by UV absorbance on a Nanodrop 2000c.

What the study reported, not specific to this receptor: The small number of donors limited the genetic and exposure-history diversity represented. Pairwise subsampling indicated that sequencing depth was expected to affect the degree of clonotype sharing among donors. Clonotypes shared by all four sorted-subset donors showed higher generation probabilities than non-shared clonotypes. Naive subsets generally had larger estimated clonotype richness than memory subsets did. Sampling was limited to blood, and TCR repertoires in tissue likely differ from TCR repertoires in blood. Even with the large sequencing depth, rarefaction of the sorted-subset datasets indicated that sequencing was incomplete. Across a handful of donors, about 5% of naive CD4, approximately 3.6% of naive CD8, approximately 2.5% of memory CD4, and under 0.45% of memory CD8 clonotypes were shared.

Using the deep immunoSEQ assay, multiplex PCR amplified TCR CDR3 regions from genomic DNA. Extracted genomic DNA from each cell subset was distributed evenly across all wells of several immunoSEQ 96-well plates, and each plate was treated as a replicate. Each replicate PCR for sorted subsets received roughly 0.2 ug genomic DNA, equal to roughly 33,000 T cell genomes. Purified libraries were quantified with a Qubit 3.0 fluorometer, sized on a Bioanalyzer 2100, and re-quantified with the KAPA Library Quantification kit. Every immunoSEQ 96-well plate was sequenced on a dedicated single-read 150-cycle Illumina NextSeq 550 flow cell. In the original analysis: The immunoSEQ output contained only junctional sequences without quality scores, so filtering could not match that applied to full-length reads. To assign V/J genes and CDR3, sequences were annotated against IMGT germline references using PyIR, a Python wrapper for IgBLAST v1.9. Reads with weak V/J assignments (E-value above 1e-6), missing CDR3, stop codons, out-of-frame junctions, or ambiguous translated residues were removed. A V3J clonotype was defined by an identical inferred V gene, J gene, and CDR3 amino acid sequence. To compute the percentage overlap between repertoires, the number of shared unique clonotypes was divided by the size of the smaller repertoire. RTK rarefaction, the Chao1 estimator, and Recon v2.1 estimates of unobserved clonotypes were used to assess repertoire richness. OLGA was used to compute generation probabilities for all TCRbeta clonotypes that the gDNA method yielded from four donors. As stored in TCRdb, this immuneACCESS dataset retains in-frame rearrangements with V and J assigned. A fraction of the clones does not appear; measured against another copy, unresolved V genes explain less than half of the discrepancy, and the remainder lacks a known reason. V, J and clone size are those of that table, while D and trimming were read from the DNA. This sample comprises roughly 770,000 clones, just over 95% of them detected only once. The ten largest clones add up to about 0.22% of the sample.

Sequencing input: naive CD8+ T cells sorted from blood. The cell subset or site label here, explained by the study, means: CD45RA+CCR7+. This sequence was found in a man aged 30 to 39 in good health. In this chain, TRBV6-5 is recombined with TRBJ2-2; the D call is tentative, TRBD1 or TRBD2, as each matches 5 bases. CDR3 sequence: CASGLGPLFF. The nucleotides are TGTGCCAGCGGGTTGGGACCCCTGTTTTTT.